Presented here are 21 T cell receptor beta chains from one specimen sequenced in a study of Ad26.COV2.S vaccination and SARS-CoV-2 variants. Produced via immunoSEQ multiplex PCR; TCRdb's table is partial and in-frame only. The table lists about 350,000 clones, around 88% of them singletons. The treatment denotes: over 15 received Ad26.COV2.S at low or high dose, single or two shots; about five received placebo; per-sample allocation not given. Sampling was performed 63 days after the first vaccine or placebo injection. This sample comprised peripheral blood, obtained in a trial of Ad26.COV2.S vaccine versus placebo. The receptors derive from a person aged 18-65 years who received the Ad26.COV2.S COVID-19 vaccine or a placebo.

This chain joins TRBV6-6 and TRBJ1-1; 10 nucleotides line up with TRBD1. This CDR3 spans 15 amino acids. Trimming removed 6 bases from V and 4 bases from J; junction bases left unmatched: 8. Germline CDR1 MNHNY, CDR2 SVGAGI (reference sequence). The CDR3 loop reads CASRKGTGVITEAFF. CDR3 nucleotide sequence: TGTGCCAGCAGAAAGGGGACAGGGGTAATCACTGAAGCTTTCTTT.

The CDR3 region is CASSDALSGTPQGYTF. CDR3 bases: TGTGCCAGCAGCGATGCCCTCTCAGGGACACCACAGGGCTACACCTTC. V usage is TRBV9 and J usage is TRBJ1-2; tentative D call: TRBD1 (6 bases). Trimming cost V 3 bases and J 8 bases, with 23 bases left between them. From germline, CDR1 is SGDLS and CDR2 YYNGEE. This CDR3 has 16 amino acids.

The DNA for the CDR3 is TGTGCCTGGGGTACACACTTAAAACGGAGGACTGAAGCTTTCTTT. The encoded protein is CAWGTHLKRRTEAFF. The V gene is TRBV30, the J gene TRBJ1-1, with unresolved D. CDR1 is GTSNPN and CDR2 is SVGIG in the germline V gene (reference sequence). V was cut by 5 bases and J by 5 bases, with 21 bases left in between. The CDR3 runs to 15 residues.

The genes are TRBV9 and TRBJ2-7, with D possibly matching TRBD2 (6 bases). The V gene's germline CDR1 is SGDLS and CDR2 YYNGEE. Trimming left V 0 bases short and J 2 bases short, with 9 bases between. This CDR3 comprises 14 residues. In DNA, the CDR3 is TGTGCCAGCAGCGTAGGGGACTCTGCCTACGAGCAGTACTTC. The encoded protein is CASSVGDSAYEQYF.

The V call is TRBV5-1, the J call TRBJ1-1; the D is unclear. The V gene lost 5 bases and the J gene lost 6 bases, with 8 bases spanning the gap. The CDR3 runs to 11 residues. CDR1 and CDR2 (germline): SGHRS, YFSETQ. The CDR3 region has the DNA TGCGCCAGCAGATCTAAGTCTGAAGCTTTCTTT. As protein: CASRSKSEAFF.

J is TRBJ1-4 and V is TRBV28, with 8 bases that match TRBD1. The germline V gene has CDR1 MDHEN and CDR2 SYDVKM. J lost 8 bases, V lost 7 bases, and 9 bases had no gene match. CDR3 length: 14 amino acids. CDR3 region: CASIRDRGEEKLFF. The CDR3, as DNA: TGTGCCAGCATCCGAGACAGGGGTGAGGAAAAACTGTTTTTT. The full variable domain, with the rest looked up from reference TRBV28 and TRBJ1-4, is DVKVTQSSRYLVKRTGEKVFLECVQDMDHENMFWYRQDPGLGLRLIYFSYDVKMKEKGDIPEGYSVSREKKERFSLILESASTNQTSMYLCASIRDRGEEKLFFGSGTQLSVL.

This chain joins TRBV9 and TRBJ2-1; weak D call: TRBD1 (6 bases). V gave up 3 bases and J gave up 3 bases, with 19 bases separating them. The CDR3 runs to 17 residues. Germline loops: CDR1 SGDLS, CDR2 YYNGEE. CDR3 nucleotides: TGTGCCAGCAGCGATCCCACAGGGACCGGGCGCTACAATGAGCAGTTCTTC. It specifies CASSDPTGTGRYNEQFF. The full variable domain, rest sourced from reference TRBV9 and TRBJ2-1, is DSGVTQTPKHLITATGQRVTLRCSPRSGDLSVYWYQQSLDQGLQFLIQYYNGEERAKGNILERFSAQQFPDLHSELNLSSLELGDSALYFCASSDPTGTGRYNEQFFGPGTRLTVL.

The chain links TRBV6-4 to TRBJ2-2, with D possibly TRBD1 on 5 matching bases. The germline V gene encodes CDR1 MRHNA and CDR2 SNTAGT. Trimming took 8 bases from V and 4 from J, leaving 20 bases between them. The CDR3 extends over 16 amino acids. The CDR3 reads CASSVRTDTSTGELFF. CDR3 nucleotides: TGTGCCAGCTCAGTGAGAACGGACACAAGCACCGGGGAGCTGTTTTTT.

This chain joins TRBV6-5 and TRBJ1-3; weak D call: TRBD1 (5 bases). Per germline, CDR1 MNHEY and CDR2 SVGAGI. Trimming cost V 7 bases and J 0 bases, with 13 bases left between them. This CDR3 region has 15 residues. CDR3 sequence (DNA): TGTGCCAGCACCTCAGGGAGTTACTCTGGAAACACCATATATTTT. It translates to CASTSGSYSGNTIYF.

The chain employs TRBV20-1 and TRBJ1-4; possible D gene TRBD1, 5 bases. CDR1 is DFQATT and CDR2 is SNEGSKA in the germline V gene (reference sequence). V dropped 5 bases and J dropped 7 bases, with 8 bases sitting between them. This CDR3 is built from 11 residues. The CDR3 nucleotides read TGCAGTGCTGTAACAGGTGAAAAACTGTTTTTT. It codes for CSAVTGEKLFF.

The chain employs TRBV4-3 and TRBJ2-2; 9 positions agree with TRBD2. The V gene end was trimmed by 1 base and the J gene end by 5 bases; junction bases not matched to a gene: 8. CDR3 size: 17 residues. The germline CDR1 and CDR2 sequences are LGHNA and YSLEER. The CDR3 bases are TGCGCCAGCAGCCAAGTCGTACCTAGCGGGGTAACCGGGGAGCTGTTTTTT. It codes for CASSQVVPSGVTGELFF.

This clone has a handful of counts. V is TRBV2 and J is TRBJ1-5; maybe TRBD1 (6 bases). This CDR3 has 15 amino acids. The germline V gene encodes CDR1 SNHLY and CDR2 FYNNEI. Trimming took 7 bases from V and 3 from J, leaving 16 bases between them. This chain's CDR3 is CASTVQGRANQPQHF. DNA of the CDR3: TGTGCCAGCACGGTACAGGGAAGGGCCAATCAGCCCCAGCATTTT.

The chain has TRBV29-1 and TRBJ2-3; maybe TRBD2 (7 bases). Looked up from germline, CDR1 is SQVTM and CDR2 is ANQGSEA. This CDR3 has 15 residues. Trimming cost V 0 bases and J 6 bases, with 16 bases left between them. CDR3 in DNA: TGCAGCGTTGAAGAGGGAGGGGGTCAGATGGATACGCAGTATTTT. Translation: CSVEEGGGQMDTQYF.

The chain's CDR3 is CASSPRTSGDEQFF. The CDR3 region has the DNA TGTGCCAGCTCACCACGGACTAGCGGCGATGAGCAGTTCTTC. The chain recombines TRBV18 with TRBJ2-1, with TRBD2 matching 10 bases. The length of the CDR3 is 14 residues. Germline-derived CDR1 and CDR2 are KGHSH and LQKENI. The ends lost 1 base at V and 8 bases at J; junction bases unmatched: 2.

The V and J genes are TRBV18 and TRBJ1-5; TRBD1 might be the D (5 bases). This CDR3 region has 12 residues. Per germline, CDR1 KGHSH and CDR2 LQKENI. Trimming removed 4 bases from V and 4 bases from J, with 5 bases in between. The CDR3 protein is CASSQGNQPQHF. The CDR3 DNA follows: TGTGCCAGCTCACAGGGGAATCAGCCCCAGCATTTT. Together with reference TRBV18 and TRBJ1-5, the CDR3 gives the full variable domain: NAGVMQNPRHLVRRRGQEARLRCSPMKGHSHVYWYRQLPEEGLKFMVYLQKENIIDESGMPKERFSAEFPKEGPSILRIQQVVRGDSAAYFCASSQGNQPQHFGDGTRLSIL.

J is TRBJ2-2 and V is TRBV29-1; D might be TRBD1 (5 bases). CDR1 and CDR2 (germline): SQVTM, ANQGSEA. CDR3 length equals 12 residues. The ends were cut back, 6 bases at V and 6 bases at J, with 11 bases in the middle. Here the CDR3 DNA reads TGCAGCGTCGCCACAGGCTCCGGGGAGCTGTTTTTT. Translation gives CSVATGSGELFF.

The V gene is TRBV6-5, the J gene TRBJ2-1; D ambiguous. The ends were cut back, 7 bases at V and 5 bases at J, with 12 bases in the middle. Per the germline V gene, CDR1 is MNHEY and CDR2 is SVGAGI. The CDR3 is made up of 13 amino acids. CDR3 protein: CASNLVNHNEQFF. The CDR3 bases are TGTGCCAGCAATCTCGTCAACCACAATGAGCAGTTCTTC.

The J gene is TRBJ1-2, the V gene TRBV6-5; D might be TRBD1 (6 bases). CDR1 is MNHEY, CDR2 SVGAGI, per germline. The CDR3 is made up of 14 amino acids. The V and J ends lost 7 bases and 4 bases respectively, with 16 bases between them. As DNA, the CDR3 is TGTGCCAGCACCCTGACAGGAACGTTCTATGGCTACACCTTC. Translating gives CASTLTGTFYGYTF.

This clone came up a few times. This chain connects TRBV9 to TRBJ1-2; TRBD1 agrees at 7 bases. V was clipped by 0 bases and J by 6 bases; unmatched bases: 8. Germline V gives CDR1 SGDLS, CDR2 YYNGEE. The CDR3 extends over 15 amino acids. The CDR3 coding sequence is TGTGCCAGCAGCGTAGGGCCTGGCAGGGGGGATGGCTACACCTTC. This translates into CASSVGPGRGDGYTF. Full variable domain (rest looked up from reference TRBV9 and TRBJ1-2): DSGVTQTPKHLITATGQRVTLRCSPRSGDLSVYWYQQSLDQGLQFLIQYYNGEERAKGNILERFSAQQFPDLHSELNLSSLELGDSALYFCASSVGPGRGDGYTFGSGTRLTVV.

This sequence joins TRBV11-2 and TRBJ2-2; 10 nucleotides align to TRBD2. After removal of 1 base from V and 6 bases from J, the junction contained 5 bases not matched to a gene. From germline, CDR1 is SGHAT and CDR2 FQNNGV. The CDR3 has 16 residues. DNA of the CDR3: TGTGCCAGCAGCTTAGCACTAGCGGGAAGCGCCGGGGAGCTGTTTTTT. Its protein is CASSLALAGSAGELFF. Supplemented by reference TRBV11-2 and TRBJ2-2, the full variable domain reads EAGVAQSPRYKIIEKRQSVAFWCNPISGHATLYWYQQILGQGPKLLIQFQNNGVVDDSQLPKDRFSAERLKGVDSTLKIQPAKLEDSAVYLCASSLALAGSAGELFFGEGSRLTVL.

The chain combines TRBV29-1 with TRBJ1-2; no firm D call. Germline V lookup: CDR1 SQVTM, CDR2 ANQGSEA. V gave up 6 bases and J gave up 4 bases, with 21 bases separating them. CDR3 length equals 15 residues. The CDR3 loop reads CSVVLPRRPGYGYTF. The CDR3 DNA reads TGCAGCGTCGTACTCCCCAGGAGGCCGGGCTATGGCTACACCTTC.